The clone carrying this T cell receptor (beta chain) has more than one count but fewer than ten. The sample contains more than one DNA sequence encoding this CDR3. This entry belongs to a study of shared clonotypes between healthy human individuals. CDR1 MNHNY and CDR2 SVGAGI come from the germline V gene (reference sequence). The CDR3 extends over 15 amino acids. Trimming took 0 bases from V and 8 from J; bases not matched to a gene: 3. Assay used: immunoSEQ multiplex PCR; TCRdb lists only in-frame clones, some missing. Found here are roughly 1 million clones, around 75% of them singletons; the top ten hold over 1.3%.

Sequenced: memory CD4+ T cells sorted from blood. Stated subset: CD45RA-negative fraction. The chain uses TRBV6-6 and TRBJ1-6; 8 bases line up with TRBD1. This sequence originates from a man aged 18 to 35 in good health. The CDR3 reads CASSYSAGGDSPLHF. As DNA, the CDR3 is TGTGCCAGCAGTTACTCGGCAGGGGGCGATTCACCCCTCCACTTT.